This T cell receptor (beta chain) was observed in a study of T cell repertoires in ileal Crohn's disease. As for this clone: The antigen is unknown.

Whole-study findings and limits: Sorted CD8 T cells held more high-frequency clones than CD4. Compared with non-smokers, active smokers at surgery showed more clonal expansions.

Data came from immunoSEQ multiplex PCR; TCRdb stores just in-frame clones and leaves some out. This sample yields around 17,000 clones, of which roughly 70% are seen a single time; 5.3% belongs to the top ten. The germline V gene has CDR1 SNHLY and CDR2 FYNNEI. This CDR3 comprises 15 residues. Trimming removed 3 bases at V and 11 bases at J, with 20 bases between. The chain employs TRBV2 and TRBJ1-5; possibly TRBD1 for D (5 bases). The TCR sequence derives from an adult with Crohn's disease. The specimen was ileal tissue. CDR3 in amino acids: CASSDEQASALAQHF. The CDR3 bases are TGTGCCAGCAGTGACGAACAGGCCTCCGCACTGGCCCAGCATTTT.